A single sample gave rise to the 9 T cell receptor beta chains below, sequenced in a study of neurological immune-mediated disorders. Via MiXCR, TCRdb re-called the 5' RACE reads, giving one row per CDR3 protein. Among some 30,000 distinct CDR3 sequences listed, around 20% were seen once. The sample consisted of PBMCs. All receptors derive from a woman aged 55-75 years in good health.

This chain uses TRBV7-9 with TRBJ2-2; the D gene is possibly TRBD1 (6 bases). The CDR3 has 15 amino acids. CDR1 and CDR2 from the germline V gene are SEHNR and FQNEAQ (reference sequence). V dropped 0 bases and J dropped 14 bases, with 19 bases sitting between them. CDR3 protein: CASSLADRRTGDLFF. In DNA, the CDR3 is TGTGCCAGCAGCTTAGCTGACAGGCGCACCGGTGACCTGTTTTTT.

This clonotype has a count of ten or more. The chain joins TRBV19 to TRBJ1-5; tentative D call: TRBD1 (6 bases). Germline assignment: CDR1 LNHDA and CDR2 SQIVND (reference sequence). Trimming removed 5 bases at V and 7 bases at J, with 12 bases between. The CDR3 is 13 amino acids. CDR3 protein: CASSLQGNQPQHF. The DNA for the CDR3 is TGTGCCAGTAGTCTACAGGGAAACCAGCCCCAGCATTTT. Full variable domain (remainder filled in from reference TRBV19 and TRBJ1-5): DGGITQSPKYLFRKEGQNVTLSCEQNLNHDAMYWYRQDPGQGLRLIYYSQIVNDFQKGDIAEGYSVSREKKESFPLTVTSAQKNPTAFYLCASSLQGNQPQHFGDGTRLSIL.

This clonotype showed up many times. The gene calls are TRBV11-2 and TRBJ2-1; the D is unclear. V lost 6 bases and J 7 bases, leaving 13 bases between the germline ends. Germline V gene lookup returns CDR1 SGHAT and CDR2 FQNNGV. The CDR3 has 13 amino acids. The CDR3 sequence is CASSLTRQNEQFF. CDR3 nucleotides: TGTGCCAGCAGTTTGACACGACAAAATGAGCAGTTCTTC. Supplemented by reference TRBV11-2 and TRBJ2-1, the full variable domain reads EAGVAQSPRYKIIEKRQSVAFWCNPISGHATLYWYQQILGQGPKLLIQFQNNGVVDDSQLPKDRFSAERLKGVDSTLKIQPAKLEDSAVYLCASSLTRQNEQFFGPGTRLTVL.

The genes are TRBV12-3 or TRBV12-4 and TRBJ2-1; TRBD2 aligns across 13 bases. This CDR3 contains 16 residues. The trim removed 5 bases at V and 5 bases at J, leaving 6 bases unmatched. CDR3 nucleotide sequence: TGTGCCAGCAGTACCGGGACTAGCGGGATTCACAATGAGCAGTTCTTC. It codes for CASSTGTSGIHNEQFF.

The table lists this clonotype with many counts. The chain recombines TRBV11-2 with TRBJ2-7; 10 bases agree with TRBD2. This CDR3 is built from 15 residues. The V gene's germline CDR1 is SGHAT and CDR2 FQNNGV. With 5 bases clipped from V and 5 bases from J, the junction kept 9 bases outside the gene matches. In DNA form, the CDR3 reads TGTGCCAGCAGCCCATCTAGCGGGAGAGTCCACGAGCAGTACTTC. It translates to CASSPSSGRVHEQYF.

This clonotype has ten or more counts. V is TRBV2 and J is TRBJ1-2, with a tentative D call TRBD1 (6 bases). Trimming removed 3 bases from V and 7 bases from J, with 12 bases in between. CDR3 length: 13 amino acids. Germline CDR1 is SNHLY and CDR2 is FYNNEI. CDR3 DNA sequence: TGTGCCAGCAGTGACGTTGGGGGCGGTGGCTACACCTTC. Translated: CASSDVGGGGYTF.

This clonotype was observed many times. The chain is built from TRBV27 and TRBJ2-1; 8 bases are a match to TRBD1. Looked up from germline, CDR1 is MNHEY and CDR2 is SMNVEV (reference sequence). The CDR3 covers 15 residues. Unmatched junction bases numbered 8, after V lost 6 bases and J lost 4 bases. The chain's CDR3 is CASSKDRAAYNEQFF. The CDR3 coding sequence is TGTGCCAGCAGCAAGGACAGGGCAGCTTACAATGAGCAGTTCTTC.

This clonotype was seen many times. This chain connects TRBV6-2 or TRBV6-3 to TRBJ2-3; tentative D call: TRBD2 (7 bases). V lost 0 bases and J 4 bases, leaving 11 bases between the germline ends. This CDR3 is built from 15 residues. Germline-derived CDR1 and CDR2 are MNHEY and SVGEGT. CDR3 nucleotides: TGTGCCAGCAGTTACTCAGGCGGGGGCTCAGATACGCAGTATTTT. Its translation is CASSYSGGGSDTQYF.

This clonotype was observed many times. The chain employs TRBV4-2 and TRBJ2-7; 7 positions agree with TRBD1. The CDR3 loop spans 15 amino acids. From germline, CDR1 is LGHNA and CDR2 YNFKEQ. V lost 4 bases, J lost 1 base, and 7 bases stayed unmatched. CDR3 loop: CASSLLQGESYEQYF. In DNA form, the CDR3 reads TGTGCCAGCAGCCTCCTCCAGGGGGAGTCCTACGAGCAGTACTTC.